Below are 5 T cell receptor beta chains sequenced from a single sample in a study of cytotoxic CD8 clonotypes in ibrutinib-treated CLL. Data came from immunoSEQ multiplex PCR; TCRdb stores just in-frame clones and leaves some out. The sample contains about 310,000 clones, around four fifths of which appear only once. This material consisted of PBMCs, taken before ibrutinib treatment. The receptors were gathered from a human donor with chronic lymphocytic leukemia.

The rearrangement links TRBV5-1 to TRBJ1-1, with 9 positions matching TRBD1. Germline V gives CDR1 SGHRS, CDR2 YFSETQ. The CDR3 loop spans 13 amino acids. V was pared by 4 bases and J by 6 bases, with 4 bases of the junction left unmatched. The CDR3 sequence: CASSVGTGSEAFF. CDR3 sequence (DNA): TGCGCCAGCAGCGTTGGGACAGGGTCTGAAGCTTTCTTT. Full variable domain (missing parts from reference TRBV5-1 and TRBJ1-1): KAGVTQTPRYLIKTRGQQVTLSCSPISGHRSVSWYQQTPGQGLQFLFEYFSETQRNKGNFPGRFSGRQFSNSRSEMNVSTLELGDSALYLCASSVGTGSEAFFGQGTRLTVV.

The J gene is TRBJ1-1, the V gene TRBV5-4; no reliable D call. Germline loops: CDR1 SGHNT, CDR2 YYREEE (reference sequence). V was cut by 4 bases and J by 11 bases, with 15 bases left in between. The CDR3 is 12 residues long. The CDR3 spells CASSRPGSQAFF. CDR3 coding DNA: TGTGCCAGCAGCAGACCGGGGTCTCAGGCTTTCTTT.

V and J are TRBV7-9 and TRBJ1-3; 7 bases agree with TRBD1. There are 13 residues in the CDR3. V trimming: 4 bases; J trimming: 8 bases; junction bases outside the gene matches: 5. CDR1 and CDR2 from the germline V gene are SEHNR and FQNEAQ (reference sequence). The CDR3 region has the DNA TGTGCCAGCAGCTCGGGACAGCGAGACACCATATATTTT. Translated, it gives CASSSGQRDTIYF.

The V call is TRBV7-8, the J call TRBJ2-1; no reliable D call. This CDR3 contains 11 residues. Germline-derived CDR1 and CDR2 are SGHVS and FQNEAQ. V gave up 1 base and J gave up 12 bases, with 7 bases separating them. The CDR3 protein is CASSLVIVQFF. CDR3 in DNA: TGTGCCAGCAGCTTAGTTATTGTGCAGTTCTTC. The complete variable domain, with remaining parts taken from reference TRBV7-8 and TRBJ2-1, reads GAGVSQSPRYKVAKRGQDVALRCDPISGHVSLFWYQQALGQGPEFLTYFQNEAQLDKSGLPSDRFFAERPEGSVSTLKIQRTQQEDSAVYLCASSLVIVQFFGPGTRLTVL.

This chain uses TRBV6-4 with TRBJ2-3; 10 nucleotides line up with TRBD1. The CDR3 runs to 15 residues. The V and J ends lost 6 bases and 3 bases, in that order; junction bases with no gene match: 6. Germline values: CDR1 MRHNA, CDR2 SNTAGT. Here the CDR3 DNA reads TGTGCCAGCAGCGTTGACAGGGGGCCGACAGATACGCAGTATTTT. Its protein is CASSVDRGPTDTQYF.